The table lists the clone carrying this T cell receptor (beta chain) with a few counts. The data belong to a study of T-cell memory formation after mild COVID-19. A single record per CDR3 protein comes from TCRdb applying MiXCR to the 5' RACE reads. The sample lists hundreds of thousands of distinct CDR3 sequences; approximately 25% were seen once. This CDR3 is built from 14 residues. The germline CDR1 and CDR2 sequences are LGHNA and YSLEER. Unmatched junction bases numbered 2, after V lost 1 base and J lost 6 bases. This sequence originates from an adult woman who had mild COVID-19 (a few samples of this study predate the infection). Cell type and time point are not known. The rearrangement uses TRBV4-3 and TRBJ2-7; 11 bases line up with TRBD2. Sequencing was performed on PBMCs or a T cell subset sorted from them (not recorded which). CDR3 amino acids: CASSQVLAGGEQYF. DNA for the CDR3: TGCGCCAGCAGCCAAGTTCTAGCGGGAGGCGAGCAGTACTTC.